The 15 T cell receptor beta chains below all came from one sample that was sequenced in a study of shared clonotypes between healthy human individuals. Sequenced by immunoSEQ multiplex PCR; TCRdb stores in-frame clones only, minus some. The sample lists 1.5 million to 1.9 million clones; around 98% were seen once. The sequenced sample consisted of naive CD4+ T cells sorted from blood. The subset is: CD45RA+ positively selected. Every receptor here comes from a man under 40 in good health.

The chain couples TRBV5-1 to TRBJ2-2; D is unresolved. Trimming pared 4 bases from V and 4 bases from J, leaving 14 bases between. The CDR3 spans 15 residues. From germline, CDR1 is SGHRS and CDR2 YFSETQ. For the CDR3, the DNA is TGCGCCAGCAGCGAACTACCCTCGGGCACCGGGGAGCTGTTTTTT. Translated: CASSELPSGTGELFF.

This chain links TRBV5-8 with TRBJ2-5; tentatively, D is TRBD2 (5 bases). The length of the CDR3 is 13 residues. The V end lost 0 bases, the J end lost 4 bases, and 7 bases lay between the germline ends. Germline V CDR1 and CDR2: SGHTS, YDEGEE. This CDR3 is CASSLAGVETQYF. Written as DNA, the CDR3 is TGTGCCAGCAGCTTGGCCGGGGTAGAGACCCAGTACTTC.

The V call is TRBV11-3, the J call TRBJ2-1, with 10 bases matching TRBD2. The J segment lost 7 bases and the V segment lost 4 bases, leaving 13 bases of the junction unmatched. CDR1 is SGHNT and CDR2 is YENEEA in the germline V gene. The CDR3 has 17 residues. CDR3 region: CASSSRPLAGEFNEQFF. CDR3 nucleotides: TGTGCCAGCAGCTCCCGCCCCCTAGCGGGAGAATTTAATGAGCAGTTCTTC. The full variable domain, completed using reference TRBV11-3 and TRBJ2-1, is EAGVVQSPRYKIIEKKQPVAFWCNPISGHNTLYWYLQNLGQGPELLIRYENEEAVDDSQLPKDRFSAERLKGVDSTLKIQPAELGDSAVYLCASSSRPLAGEFNEQFFGPGTRLTVL.

This clone is a singleton in its sample. The genes are TRBV27 and TRBJ2-5, with D possibly being TRBD1 (6 bases). Trimming pared 5 bases from V and 5 bases from J, leaving 27 bases between. The length of the CDR3 is 18 residues. Germline CDR1 MNHEY, CDR2 SMNVEV (reference sequence). CDR3 loop: CASSRNTGRLDTWETQYF. The CDR3 DNA follows: TGTGCCAGCAGTCGAAATACAGGGCGCCTTGATACTTGGGAGACCCAGTACTTC.

The V gene is TRBV5-1, the J gene TRBJ2-3; TRBD2 agrees at 7 bases. The CDR3 runs 15 residues. Trimming took 2 bases from V and 0 from J; bases not matched to a gene: 3. Germline V gene lookup returns CDR1 SGHRS and CDR2 YFSETQ. CDR3 bases: TGCGCCAGCAGCTTCTCTAGCGGAAGCACAGATACGCAGTATTTT. Amino acid sequence: CASSFSSGSTDTQYF. Full variable domain (rest looked up from reference TRBV5-1 and TRBJ2-3): KAGVTQTPRYLIKTRGQQVTLSCSPISGHRSVSWYQQTPGQGLQFLFEYFSETQRNKGNFPGRFSGRQFSNSRSEMNVSTLELGDSALYLCASSFSSGSTDTQYFGPGTRLTVL.

This rearrangement joins TRBV9 to TRBJ1-3; 8 nucleotides line up with TRBD1. Germline assignment: CDR1 SGDLS and CDR2 YYNGEE. CDR3 size: 16 residues. Trimming cost V 2 bases and J 5 bases; bases outside gene matches: 9. The CDR3 nucleotides are TGTGCCAGCAGCGTGGCCCCTGGACAGGGAAGAAACACCATATATTTT. Amino acid sequence: CASSVAPGQGRNTIYF.

The gene calls are TRBV27 and TRBJ2-2; D gene ambiguous. Trimming shortened V by 4 bases and J by 4 bases, and 7 bases separated the two germline ends. This CDR3 is 13 amino acids long. Looked up from germline, CDR1 is MNHEY and CDR2 is SMNVEV (reference sequence). The CDR3 is CASSSSGTGELFF. CDR3 coding DNA: TGTGCCAGCAGTTCCTCGGGCACCGGGGAGCTGTTTTTT.

V is TRBV5-4 and J is TRBJ2-5, with D possibly matching TRBD1 (6 bases). CDR1 is SGHNT, CDR2 YYREEE, per germline (reference sequence). Trimming removed 0 bases from V and 4 bases from J, with 10 bases in between. The CDR3 covers 14 residues. The CDR3 is CASSLDRAAETQYF. The CDR3 DNA follows: TGTGCCAGCAGCTTGGACAGGGCGGCAGAGACCCAGTACTTC.

The rearrangement uses TRBV25-1 and TRBJ2-1; TRBD2 matches 7 bases. This CDR3 has 13 amino acids. The trim removed 4 bases at V and 8 bases at J, leaving 5 bases unmatched. Germline-derived CDR1 and CDR2 are MGHDK and SYGVNS. In DNA, the CDR3 is TGTGCCAGCAGTGTGGGGAGGGTGGATGAGCAGTTCTTC. Protein product: CASSVGRVDEQFF.

The chain combines TRBV7-8 with TRBJ1-1; D remains unclear. CDR3 length: 14 residues. From germline, CDR1 is SGHVS and CDR2 FQNEAQ. Trimming stripped 5 bases from V and 1 base from J, with 11 bases between. DNA of the CDR3: TGTGCCAGCAGCCAGTGGGGAGGGAACACTGAAGCTTTCTTT. Its protein product is CASSQWGGNTEAFF.

About this clone itself: Other DNA sequences within the sample encode an identical CDR3. The chain uses TRBV5-1 and TRBJ2-2; 8 positions match TRBD1. In germline, CDR1 is SGHRS, CDR2 YFSETQ. There are 15 residues in the CDR3. V lost 2 bases and J lost 2; bases outside the gene matches: 2. As DNA, the CDR3 is TGCGCCAGCAGCTTAGACAGGGGAAACACCGGGGAGCTGTTTTTT. This encodes CASSLDRGNTGELFF.

The chain employs TRBV4-1 and TRBJ2-3; D not certain. CDR1 and CDR2 from the germline V gene are MGHRA and YSYEKL. The V and J ends lost 2 bases and 2 bases respectively, with 11 bases between them. The length of the CDR3 is 15 residues. The CDR3 region is CASSQLGRVTDTQYF. The CDR3 DNA is TGCGCCAGCAGCCAACTAGGGCGAGTCACAGATACGCAGTATTTT.

The chain links TRBV6-5 to TRBJ1-1, with no clear D. Trimming cost V 5 bases and J 5 bases, with 12 bases left between them. The germline V gene has CDR1 MNHEY and CDR2 SVGAGI. This CDR3 is 13 amino acids long. The CDR3 nucleotides are TGTGCCAGCAGTCCCCCATGGGGAACTGAAGCTTTCTTT. Amino acid sequence: CASSPPWGTEAFF.

The V call is TRBV6-6, the J call TRBJ1-2; D is possibly TRBD1 (6 bases). The CDR3 is 13 residues long. Germline V CDR1 and CDR2: MNHNY, SVGAGI (reference sequence). V shed 6 bases and J shed 1 base, with 9 bases lying between them. CDR3 sequence: CASSDRSNYGYTF. DNA for the CDR3: TGTGCCAGCAGCGACAGGAGTAACTATGGCTACACCTTC.

The chain uses TRBV7-2 and TRBJ2-1; 9 nucleotides match TRBD2. The CDR3 contains 14 residues. Germline loops: CDR1 SGHTA, CDR2 FQGNSA. V dropped 7 bases and J dropped 6; count of bases not matched to a gene: 7. The CDR3 DNA is TGTGCCAGCACCGCCGGACTAGCGCTCAATGAGCAGTTCTTC. Its protein is CASTAGLALNEQFF.